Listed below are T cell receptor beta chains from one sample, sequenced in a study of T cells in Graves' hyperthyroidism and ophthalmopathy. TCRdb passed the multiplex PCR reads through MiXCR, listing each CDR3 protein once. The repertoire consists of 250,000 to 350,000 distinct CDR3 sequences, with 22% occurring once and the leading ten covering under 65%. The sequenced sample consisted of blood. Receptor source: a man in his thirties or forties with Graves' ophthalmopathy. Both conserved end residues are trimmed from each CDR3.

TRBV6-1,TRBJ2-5,ASSRKPGQGETQY
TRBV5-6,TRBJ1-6,ASSLGWSYNSPLH
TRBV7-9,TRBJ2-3,ASSPTSGRSTDTQY
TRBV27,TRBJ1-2,ASSFLDRGLGGYT
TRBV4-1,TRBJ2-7,ASSQDLSWSYEQY
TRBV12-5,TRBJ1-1,ASVFQEGGTEAF
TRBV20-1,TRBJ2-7,SASGQGLDEQY
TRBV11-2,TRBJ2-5,ASSPFDSQETQY
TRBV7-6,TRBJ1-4,ASSRLQGAANEKLF
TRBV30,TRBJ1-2,AWSRPVKGYGYT
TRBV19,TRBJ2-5,ASSHLRAMETQY
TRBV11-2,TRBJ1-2,ASSLAIAFGYGYT
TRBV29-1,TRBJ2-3,SLRTGTDTQY
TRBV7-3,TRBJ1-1,ASSLSRVGRMNTEAF
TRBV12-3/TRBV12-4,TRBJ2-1,ASSISGRLLGNEQF
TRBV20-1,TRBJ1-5,SARDGGGYSNQPQH
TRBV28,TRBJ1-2,ASSYQKAYT
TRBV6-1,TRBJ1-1,ASSSIPRDRILFTEAF
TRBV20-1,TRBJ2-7,SAGAGQGSYEQY
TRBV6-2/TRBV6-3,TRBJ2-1,ASSYATGTGKGNEQF
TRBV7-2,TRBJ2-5,ASSSGVGAETQY
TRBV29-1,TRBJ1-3,SVQETGFGNTIY
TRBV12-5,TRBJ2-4,ASGLHSAKNIQY
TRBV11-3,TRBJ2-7,ASSSQSGLTYEQY
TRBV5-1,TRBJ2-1,ASSLARGDSEQF
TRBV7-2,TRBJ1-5,ASSTGYGGNQPQH
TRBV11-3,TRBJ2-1,ASSEGQGRRDEQF
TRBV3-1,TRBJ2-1,ASSQDSSGGYNEQF
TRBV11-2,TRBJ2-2,ASSPISGRTGELF
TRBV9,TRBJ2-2,ASSVVNGGTTGELF